Presented here are 4 T cell receptor beta chains from one specimen sequenced in a study of T cells in localized non-small cell lung cancer. Method: immunoSEQ multiplex PCR; TCRdb's copy keeps in-frame clones and lacks some. In the table there are tens of thousands of clones, approximately 90% of which are singletons. Sequences were derived from peripheral blood, sampled before any cancer treatment. All receptors come from an older male donor with stage III squamous cell lung carcinoma.

J is TRBJ2-4 and V is TRBV19, with D possibly TRBD2 on 5 matching bases. CDR1 is LNHDA, CDR2 SQIVND, per germline (reference sequence). The V gene lost 5 bases and the J gene lost 0 bases, with 11 bases spanning the gap. There are 15 residues in the CDR3. DNA of the CDR3: TGTGCCAGTAGTCCCCAGCGGCTAGCCAAAAACATTCAGTACTTC. Residues: CASSPQRLAKNIQYF. The full variable domain, rest sourced from reference TRBV19 and TRBJ2-4, is DGGITQSPKYLFRKEGQNVTLSCEQNLNHDAMYWYRQDPGQGLRLIYYSQIVNDFQKGDIAEGYSVSREKKESFPLTVTSAQKNPTAFYLCASSPQRLAKNIQYFGAGTRLSVL.

The chain links TRBV28 to TRBJ2-2; D is perhaps TRBD2 (5 bases). The CDR3 is made up of 15 amino acids. Per germline, CDR1 MDHEN and CDR2 SYDVKM. V was shortened by 6 bases and J by 5 bases, with 16 bases between the two germline ends. CDR3 residues: CASSPSRRLTGELFF. CDR3 DNA: TGTGCCAGCAGCCCATCTCGCCGACTAACCGGGGAGCTGTTTTTT.

This chain joins TRBV5-1 and TRBJ2-2; D possibly corresponds to TRBD1 (5 bases). The CDR3 has 16 residues. In germline, CDR1 is SGHRS, CDR2 YFSETQ. The V end was cut by 0 bases, the J end by 5 bases, with 14 bases between. Here the CDR3 DNA reads TGCGCCAGCAGCTTGGCAGGGAAAAAGTTGACCGGGGAGCTGTTTTTT. Translating it yields CASSLAGKKLTGELFF.

CDR3: CASSFFGQGKETQYF. The CDR3 coding sequence is TGTGCCAGCAGCTTTTTTGGACAGGGAAAAGAGACCCAGTACTTC. The chain uses TRBV5-6 and TRBJ2-5, with 8 bases aligning to TRBD1. The CDR3 is made up of 15 amino acids. Germline CDR1 reads SGHDT; CDR2 reads YYEEEE. Trimming cost V 2 bases and J 3 bases; bases outside gene matches: 6.